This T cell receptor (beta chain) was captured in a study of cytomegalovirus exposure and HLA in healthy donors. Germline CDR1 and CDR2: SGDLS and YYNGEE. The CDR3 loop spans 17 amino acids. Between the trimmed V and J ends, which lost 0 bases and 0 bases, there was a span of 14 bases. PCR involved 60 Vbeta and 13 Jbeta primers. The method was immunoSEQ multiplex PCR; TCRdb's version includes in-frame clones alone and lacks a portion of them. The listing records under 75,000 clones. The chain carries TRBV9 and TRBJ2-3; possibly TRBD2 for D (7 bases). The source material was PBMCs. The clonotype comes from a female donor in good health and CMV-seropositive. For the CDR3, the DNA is TGTGCCAGCAGCGTAGAAGGGAGGGGGACTAGCACAGATACGCAGTATTTT. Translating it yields CASSVEGRGTSTDTQYF.